This T cell receptor beta chain was obtained from a study of response to subunit inactivated influenza vaccine. V shed 2 bases and J shed 14 bases, with 13 bases lying between them. The CDR3 runs 12 residues. TCRdb fed the RT-PCR reads into MiXCR, producing one record per CDR3 protein. In the table there are under 800,000 distinct CDR3 sequences, around 13% of which are singletons. This clonotype was seen only a few times. Source: PBMCs from blood, taken around 15 days before vaccination. The chain has TRBV12-3 or TRBV12-4 and TRBJ2-1, with D uncertain. This receptor was taken from a man aged 50 to 59 who received an inactivated influenza vaccine. CDR3: CASSLIPGQEFF. CDR3 in DNA: TGTGCCAGCAGTTTAATCCCGGGTCAGGAGTTCTTC.